Reported below is one TCR beta chain. The germline V gene encodes CDR1 LGHNT and CDR2 FRNRAP. CDR3 length: 18 amino acids. With V trimmed by 0 bases and J by 1 base, 10 bases remained unmatched. The data stem from a study of blood T cell repertoires in COVID-19. Data came from immunoSEQ multiplex PCR; TCRdb stores just in-frame clones and leaves some out. The profile covers around 32,000 clones, with more than 80% appearing a single time and 0.92% taken by the ten largest. The rearrangement uses TRBV12-5 and TRBJ2-3, with 7 bases aligning to TRBD2. This receptor was taken from a male donor with active COVID-19. Sequencing input: peripheral blood. In DNA form, the CDR3 reads TGTGCTAGTGGTTTGGTACGGGGGGTCCGGAGGGGCACAGATACGCAGTATTTT. Translation: CASGLVRGVRRGTDTQYF.